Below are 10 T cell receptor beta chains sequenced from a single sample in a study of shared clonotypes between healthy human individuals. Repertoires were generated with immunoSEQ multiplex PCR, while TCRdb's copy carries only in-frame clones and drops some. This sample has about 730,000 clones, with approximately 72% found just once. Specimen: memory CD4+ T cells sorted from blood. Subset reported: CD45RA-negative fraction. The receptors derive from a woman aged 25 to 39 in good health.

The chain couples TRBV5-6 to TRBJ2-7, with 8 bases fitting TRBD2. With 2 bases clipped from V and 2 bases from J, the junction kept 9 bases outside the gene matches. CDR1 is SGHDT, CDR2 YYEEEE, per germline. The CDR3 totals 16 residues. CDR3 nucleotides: TGTGCCAGCAGCTTCCGCAGCGGGAGCTTCCCCTACGAGCAGTACTTC. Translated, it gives CASSFRSGSFPYEQYF.

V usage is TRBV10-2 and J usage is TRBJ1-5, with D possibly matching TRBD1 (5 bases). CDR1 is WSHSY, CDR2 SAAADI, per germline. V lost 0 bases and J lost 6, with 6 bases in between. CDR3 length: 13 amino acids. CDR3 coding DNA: TGCGCCAGCAGTGAGTCGGGGGGTCAGCCCCAGCATTTT. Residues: CASSESGGQPQHF.

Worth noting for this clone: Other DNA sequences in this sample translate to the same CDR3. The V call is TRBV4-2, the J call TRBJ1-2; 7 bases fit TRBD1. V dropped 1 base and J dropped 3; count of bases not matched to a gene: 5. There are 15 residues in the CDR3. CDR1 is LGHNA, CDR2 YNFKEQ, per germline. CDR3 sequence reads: CASSQVEGADYGYTF. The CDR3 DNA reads TGTGCCAGCAGCCAAGTAGAGGGGGCTGACTATGGCTACACCTTC.

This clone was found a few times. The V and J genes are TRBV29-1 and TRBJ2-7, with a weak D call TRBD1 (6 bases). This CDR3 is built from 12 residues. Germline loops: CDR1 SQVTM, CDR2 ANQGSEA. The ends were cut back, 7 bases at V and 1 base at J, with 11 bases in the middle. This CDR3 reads CSARTVSYEQYF. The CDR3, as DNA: TGCAGCGCCCGGACAGTTTCCTACGAGCAGTACTTC.

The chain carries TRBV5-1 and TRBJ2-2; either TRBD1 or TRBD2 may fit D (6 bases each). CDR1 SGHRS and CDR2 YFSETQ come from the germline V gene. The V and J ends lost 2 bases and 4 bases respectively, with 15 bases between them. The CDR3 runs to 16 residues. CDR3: CASSFAGTGITGELFF. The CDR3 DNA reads TGCGCCAGCAGCTTCGCGGGAACAGGGATCACCGGGGAGCTGTTTTTT.

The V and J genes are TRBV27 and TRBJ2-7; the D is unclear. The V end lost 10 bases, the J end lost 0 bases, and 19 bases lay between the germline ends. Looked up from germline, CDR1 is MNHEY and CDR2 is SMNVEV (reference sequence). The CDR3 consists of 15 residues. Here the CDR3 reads CATTTTVAGSYEQYF. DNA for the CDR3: TGTGCCACCACGACAACGGTTGCAGGCTCCTACGAGCAGTACTTC.

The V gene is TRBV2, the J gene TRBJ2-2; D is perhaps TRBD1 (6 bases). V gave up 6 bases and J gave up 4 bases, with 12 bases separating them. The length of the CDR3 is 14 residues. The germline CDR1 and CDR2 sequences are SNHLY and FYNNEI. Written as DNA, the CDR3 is TGTGCCAGCAGCTGGGACACTTTCACCGGGGAGCTGTTTTTT. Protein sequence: CASSWDTFTGELFF.

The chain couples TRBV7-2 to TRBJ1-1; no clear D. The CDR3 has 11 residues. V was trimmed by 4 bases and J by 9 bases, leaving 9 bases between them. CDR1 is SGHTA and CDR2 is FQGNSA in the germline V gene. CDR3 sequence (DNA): TGTGCCAGCAGCTCTTTTAGTAAAGCTTTCTTT. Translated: CASSSFSKAFF.

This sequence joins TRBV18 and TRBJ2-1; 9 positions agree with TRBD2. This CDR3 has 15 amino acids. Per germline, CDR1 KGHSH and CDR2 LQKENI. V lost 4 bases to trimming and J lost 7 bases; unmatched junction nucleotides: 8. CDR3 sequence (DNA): TGTGCCAGCTCACTCTGGCGGGAGGGCATTAATGAGCAGTTCTTC. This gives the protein CASSLWREGINEQFF.

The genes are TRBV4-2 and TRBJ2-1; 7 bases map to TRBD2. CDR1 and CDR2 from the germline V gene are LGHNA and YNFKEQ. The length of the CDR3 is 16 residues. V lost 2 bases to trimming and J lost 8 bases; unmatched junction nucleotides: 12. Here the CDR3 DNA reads TGTGCCAGCAGCCAATTAAGCGGGGCCTCGGTCGATGAGCAGTTCTTC. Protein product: CASSQLSGASVDEQFF.